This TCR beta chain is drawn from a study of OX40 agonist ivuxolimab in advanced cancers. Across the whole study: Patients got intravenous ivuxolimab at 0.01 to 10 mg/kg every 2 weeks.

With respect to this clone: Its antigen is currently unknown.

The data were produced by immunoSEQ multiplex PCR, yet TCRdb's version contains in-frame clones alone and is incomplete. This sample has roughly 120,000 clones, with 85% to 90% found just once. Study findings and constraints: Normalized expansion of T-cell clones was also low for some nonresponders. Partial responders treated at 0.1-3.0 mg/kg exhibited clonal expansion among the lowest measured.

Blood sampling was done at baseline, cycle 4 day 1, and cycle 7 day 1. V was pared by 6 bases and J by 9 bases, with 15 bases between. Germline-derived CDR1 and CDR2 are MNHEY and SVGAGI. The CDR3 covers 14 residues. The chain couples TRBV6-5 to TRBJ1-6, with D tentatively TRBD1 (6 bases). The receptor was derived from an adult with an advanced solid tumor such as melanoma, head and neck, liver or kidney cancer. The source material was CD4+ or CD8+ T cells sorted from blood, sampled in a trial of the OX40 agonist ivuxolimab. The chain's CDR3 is CASRPPGTSSPLHF. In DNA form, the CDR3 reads TGTGCCAGCAGGCCCCCAGGGACAAGTTCACCCCTCCACTTT.